A selection of T cell receptor beta chains follows, all from one sample in a study of cytomegalovirus exposure and HLA in healthy donors. Produced via immunoSEQ multiplex PCR; TCRdb's table is partial and in-frame only. The sample carries about 160,000 clones, roughly three quarters recorded once. Sequenced material: PBMCs. These TCRs come from a man aged 60-69 years in good health and CMV-seronegative. Both conserved end residues are part of each CDR3.

V | length | CDR3
TRBV5-4 | 14 | CASSQNQGQEAQYF
TRBV28 | 16 | CASSLLQGEGQETQYF
TRBV2 | 17 | CASRKRGWDRSSYEQYF
TRBV27 | 14 | CASAQVGHSYEQYF
TRBV29-1 | 10 | CPPGSETQYF
TRBV15 | 17 | CATSLSRVWLAGVEQFF
TRBV7-3 | 14 | CASSSGTDSSPLHF
TRBV5-6 | 14 | CASSLVSGGGEAFF
TRBV19 | 13 | CASSTGGDYGYTF
TRBV7-9 | 14 | CASSITGGETEAFF
TRBV15 | 14 | CATSRDQGGSPLHF
TRBV28 | 16 | CASTDGLRTRPYEQYF
TRBV5-6 | 14 | CASSLERRNTEAFF
TRBV5-1 | 15 | CASSVVLAGVPEQFF
TRBV5-4 | 15 | CASSLALGTYNEQFF
TRBV19 | 16 | CASSIGWASGSYEQYF
TRBV7-2 | 12 | CASSSSSVEQYF
TRBV19 | 15 | CASSKGQGLNTEAFF
TRBV10-2 | 14 | CASSELPGGQPQHF
TRBV4-1 | 13 | CASSQERLPPLHF
TRBV7-2 | 15 | CASSLAGIRTDTQYF
TRBV27 | 13 | CASSLGDFYGYTF
TRBV2 | 15 | CASSAFAQGPYEQYF
TRBV5-1 | 19 | CASSLIYRSQAGGSYGYTF
TRBV28 | 12 | CASSLLQYEQYF
TRBV5-1 | 16 | CASSVGTSGVTDTQYF
TRBV19 | 13 | CASSRDRLYGYTF
TRBV5-6 | 11 | CASSSAYEQYF
TRBV19 | 14 | CASREQQGAYEQYF
TRBV18 | 15 | CASSPGRASGNTIYF
TRBV4-1 | 15 | CASSQGEGVNYGYTF
TRBV18 | 12 | CASQTANTEAFF
TRBV30 | 13 | CAWSEKLETGKYF
TRBV9 | 14 | CASSEGQGAEKLFF
TRBV30 | 14 | CAGTPGGRYEKLFF
TRBV7-6 | 13 | CASSPSNTGELFF
TRBV19 | 18 | CASSRTGGATGSVDTQYF
TRBV4-3 | 14 | CASSHGQGTDTQYF
TRBV10-2 | 13 | CASRASGSGEQFF
TRBV28 | 15 | CASSASGVTNYGYTF
TRBV10-3 | 14 | CAISEWGGGNTIYF